A selection of T cell receptor beta chains follows, all from one sample in a study of OX40 agonist ivuxolimab in advanced cancers. Assay used: immunoSEQ multiplex PCR; TCRdb lists only in-frame clones, some missing. This repertoire shows about 46,000 clones, around nine tenths found once; its top ten account for 10% to 15%. The sample was CD4+ or CD8+ T cells sorted from blood, taken in a trial of the OX40 agonist ivuxolimab. The receptors originated from an adult with an advanced solid tumor such as melanoma, head and neck, liver or kidney cancer. Each CDR3 is given with its conserved first and last residue. The order of the fields is CDR3 DNA, CDR3 protein, D gene, J gene, V gene, clone size. D genes are given only for firm matches. Clone size is stated in some rows and not others, as once, few, many or a class when expanded.

CDR3nt: TGTGCCAGCAGCCATACCAATACCCACCGCTACGAGCAGTACTTC; CDR3aa: CASSHTNTHRYEQYF; d_gene: -; j_gene: TRBJ2-7; v_gene: TRBV7-9; abundance: -
CDR3nt: TGTGCCAGCAGCTTCGGACAGACCTACGAGCAGTACTTC; CDR3aa: CASSFGQTYEQYF; d_gene: -; j_gene: TRBJ2-7; v_gene: TRBV7-2; abundance: -
CDR3nt: TGTGCCAGTACTTATCTGGGGGGGAGCACCGGGGAGCTGTTTTTT; CDR3aa: CASTYLGGSTGELFF; d_gene: TRBD2; j_gene: TRBJ2-2; v_gene: TRBV19; abundance: once
CDR3nt: TGTGCCAGCAGCCTTCGAGGGGGGCCACGAGAGCAGTTCTTC; CDR3aa: CASSLRGGPREQFF; d_gene: -; j_gene: TRBJ2-1; v_gene: TRBV9; abundance: -
CDR3nt: TGTGCCAGCAGCAAAGCAGCAAGAGACGGGAACACCGGGGAGCTGTTTTTT; CDR3aa: CASSKAARDGNTGELFF; d_gene: -; j_gene: TRBJ2-2; v_gene: TRBV21-1; abundance: -
CDR3nt: TGCAGCGTTGTGATAGCCAGGACGACTAGCGGGAGAGGTGCGTACAATGAGCAGTTCTTC; CDR3aa: CSVVIARTTSGRGAYNEQFF; d_gene: TRBD2; j_gene: TRBJ2-1; v_gene: TRBV29-1; abundance: -
CDR3nt: TGTGCCTGGAGTTGGGGGGGCAACTCACCCCTCCACTTT; CDR3aa: CAWSWGGNSPLHF; d_gene: -; j_gene: TRBJ1-6; v_gene: TRBV30; abundance: -
CDR3nt: TGTGCCAGCACCCAGGACAGCTATGGCTACACCTTC; CDR3aa: CASTQDSYGYTF; d_gene: -; j_gene: TRBJ1-2; v_gene: TRBV5-4; abundance: few
CDR3nt: TGTGCCAGCAGCTTAGTGGTGAGCGGGGATGGTTCACCCCTCCACTTT; CDR3aa: CASSLVVSGDGSPLHF; d_gene: -; j_gene: TRBJ1-6; v_gene: TRBV7-2; abundance: -
CDR3nt: TGTGCCAGCAATTATCTAGCGGGGAGCACAGATACGCAGTATTTT; CDR3aa: CASNYLAGSTDTQYF; d_gene: TRBD2; j_gene: TRBJ2-3; v_gene: TRBV27; abundance: -
CDR3nt: TGCAGCGCCGTGACTAGTCAGGACACAGATACGCAGTATTTT; CDR3aa: CSAVTSQDTDTQYF; d_gene: -; j_gene: TRBJ2-3; v_gene: TRBV29-1; abundance: -
CDR3nt: TGTGCCAGCAGCGAAACTAGCGGCGAGAATGAGCAGTTCTTC; CDR3aa: CASSETSGENEQFF; d_gene: TRBD2; j_gene: TRBJ2-1; v_gene: TRBV6-6; abundance: -
CDR3nt: TGTGCCAGCAGGATAGAAACTGAAGCTTTCTTT; CDR3aa: CASRIETEAFF; d_gene: -; j_gene: TRBJ1-1; v_gene: TRBV28; abundance: -
CDR3nt: TGTGCCAGCAGCGCCGCAGGGGCTGGGGGGGAGACCCAGTACTTC; CDR3aa: CASSAAGAGGETQYF; d_gene: -; j_gene: TRBJ2-5; v_gene: TRBV9; abundance: -
CDR3nt: TGTGCCAGCAGCTCTCCGTTACAGGGGTACTACGAGCAGTACTTC; CDR3aa: CASSSPLQGYYEQYF; d_gene: TRBD1; j_gene: TRBJ2-7; v_gene: TRBV6-6; abundance: -
CDR3nt: TGTGCCAGCAGCTTGGGGACAGTATCCAATCAGCCCCAGCATTTT; CDR3aa: CASSLGTVSNQPQHF; d_gene: TRBD1; j_gene: TRBJ1-5; v_gene: TRBV7-2; abundance: -
CDR3nt: TGCGCCAGCAGCCAAGATTTTGGATTTGGGAGCAATGAGCAGTTCTTC; CDR3aa: CASSQDFGFGSNEQFF; d_gene: -; j_gene: TRBJ2-1; v_gene: TRBV4-3; abundance: -
CDR3nt: TGTGCCTGGAGTTTGGGGAGCAATCAGCCCCAGCATTTT; CDR3aa: CAWSLGSNQPQHF; d_gene: -; j_gene: TRBJ1-5; v_gene: TRBV30; abundance: -
CDR3nt: TGTGCCAGCAGCGTAGGCGCAGGGCAAGGGCAGTTCTTC; CDR3aa: CASSVGAGQGQFF; d_gene: -; j_gene: TRBJ2-1; v_gene: TRBV9; abundance: -
CDR3nt: TGTGCCAGCAGCTTACTAAGAGTTAGCACAGATACGCAGTATTTT; CDR3aa: CASSLLRVSTDTQYF; d_gene: -; j_gene: TRBJ2-3; v_gene: TRBV11-1; abundance: -
CDR3nt: TGTGCCAGCAGCTTAGGGCGGGGCCAGTACTTC; CDR3aa: CASSLGRGQYF; d_gene: -; j_gene: TRBJ2-4; v_gene: TRBV7-8; abundance: -
CDR3nt: TGTGCCAGCAGCTCTCTTGGGGAGACCCAGTACTTC; CDR3aa: CASSSLGETQYF; d_gene: -; j_gene: TRBJ2-5; v_gene: TRBV7-9; abundance: few
CDR3nt: TGTGCCAGCAGCTTAGTCCACGAGCAGTACTTC; CDR3aa: CASSLVHEQYF; d_gene: -; j_gene: TRBJ2-7; v_gene: TRBV7-9; abundance: -
CDR3nt: TGTGCCAGCAGCGTAAATACTAATGAGCAGTTCTTC; CDR3aa: CASSVNTNEQFF; d_gene: -; j_gene: TRBJ2-1; v_gene: TRBV9; abundance: -
CDR3nt: TGTGCCAGTAAACAGGGGAACACTGAAGCTTTCTTT; CDR3aa: CASKQGNTEAFF; d_gene: -; j_gene: TRBJ1-1; v_gene: TRBV19; abundance: -
CDR3nt: TGCAGCGTTGAGGCCCCTCTAGAGACCCAGTACTTC; CDR3aa: CSVEAPLETQYF; d_gene: -; j_gene: TRBJ2-5; v_gene: TRBV29-1; abundance: -
CDR3nt: TGTGCCAGCAGCGAGGGGTCGAACACTGAAGCTTTCTTT; CDR3aa: CASSEGSNTEAFF; d_gene: -; j_gene: TRBJ1-1; v_gene: TRBV9; abundance: -
CDR3nt: TGCGCCAGCAGCTTGATCAGCAACACCGGGGAGCTGTTTTTT; CDR3aa: CASSLISNTGELFF; d_gene: -; j_gene: TRBJ2-2; v_gene: TRBV5-1; abundance: -
CDR3nt: TGCGCCAGCAGCCAAACAGGGGGTGGTGCAGATACGCAGTATTTT; CDR3aa: CASSQTGGGADTQYF; d_gene: TRBD1; j_gene: TRBJ2-3; v_gene: TRBV5-1; abundance: -
CDR3nt: TGTGCCAGCAGCTTCAATTCCGGGGGGGAGACCCAGTACTTC; CDR3aa: CASSFNSGGETQYF; d_gene: TRBD2; j_gene: TRBJ2-5; v_gene: TRBV7-2; abundance: -
CDR3nt: TGTGCCAGCAGTGGGCCCGGGGGCGGGCATCAGCCCCAGCATTTT; CDR3aa: CASSGPGGGHQPQHF; d_gene: -; j_gene: TRBJ1-5; v_gene: TRBV7-9; abundance: -
CDR3nt: TGCGCCAGCAGTCCAAACCGGGACCAAACCTACGAGCAGTACTTC; CDR3aa: CASSPNRDQTYEQYF; d_gene: -; j_gene: TRBJ2-7; v_gene: TRBV4-1; abundance: -
CDR3nt: TGCGCCAGCAGCCAAGATCCTAGCGGGGGGAACAATGAGCAGTTCTTC; CDR3aa: CASSQDPSGGNNEQFF; d_gene: TRBD2; j_gene: TRBJ2-1; v_gene: TRBV5-1; abundance: -
CDR3nt: TGTGCCAGCAGCTGGGGGACGGCCCCTAACTATGGCTACACCTTC; CDR3aa: CASSWGTAPNYGYTF; d_gene: -; j_gene: TRBJ1-2; v_gene: TRBV5-6; abundance: -
CDR3nt: TGCGCCAGCAGCTTGGGAGCGGCAGCCCTTGCGAATGAGCAGTTCTTC; CDR3aa: CASSLGAAALANEQFF; d_gene: -; j_gene: TRBJ2-1; v_gene: TRBV5-1; abundance: -
CDR3nt: TGTGCCAGCAGCTCGGGGGGACTAGCGCAGTATTTT; CDR3aa: CASSSGGLAQYF; d_gene: TRBD2; j_gene: TRBJ2-3; v_gene: TRBV11-1; abundance: -
CDR3nt: TGTGCCAGCCGACTTGCGGGGCTCACTGAAGCTTTCTTT; CDR3aa: CASRLAGLTEAFF; d_gene: -; j_gene: TRBJ1-1; v_gene: TRBV27; abundance: -
CDR3nt: TGTGCCAGCGGATGGACGGGGGAAAACATTCAGTACTTC; CDR3aa: CASGWTGENIQYF; d_gene: -; j_gene: TRBJ2-4; v_gene: TRBV27; abundance: -
CDR3nt: TGTGCCAGCAGCTTAGGGCAGGGGGCAGGCGAAAAACTGTTTTTT; CDR3aa: CASSLGQGAGEKLFF; d_gene: TRBD1; j_gene: TRBJ1-4; v_gene: TRBV7-6; abundance: -
CDR3nt: TGCGCCAGCAGCCCCGGACAGGGTAACACTGAAGCTTTCTTT; CDR3aa: CASSPGQGNTEAFF; d_gene: TRBD1; j_gene: TRBJ1-1; v_gene: TRBV4-1; abundance: -
CDR3nt: TGTGCCAGCAGCCCATTTAACACTGAAGCTTTCTTT; CDR3aa: CASSPFNTEAFF; d_gene: -; j_gene: TRBJ1-1; v_gene: TRBV28; abundance: -
CDR3nt: TGTGCCAGCAGTCCCTTAAAGACAGGGGCCCAAGAGACCCAGTACTTC; CDR3aa: CASSPLKTGAQETQYF; d_gene: TRBD1; j_gene: TRBJ2-5; v_gene: TRBV27; abundance: -
CDR3nt: TGTGCCAGCAGCTTGGGTGGGAGGGCTGAGTTCTTC; CDR3aa: CASSLGGRAEFF; d_gene: TRBD2; j_gene: TRBJ2-1; v_gene: TRBV5-6; abundance: -
CDR3nt: TGTGCCAGCAGGGCAAGGACAGGGGGGTCTGAAGCTTTCTTT; CDR3aa: CASRARTGGSEAFF; d_gene: TRBD1; j_gene: TRBJ1-1; v_gene: TRBV7-9; abundance: few
CDR3nt: TGTGCCAGCAGGTATACACCGGGACAAGTCTACGAGCAGTACTTC; CDR3aa: CASRYTPGQVYEQYF; d_gene: -; j_gene: TRBJ2-7; v_gene: TRBV7-3; abundance: -
CDR3nt: TGTGCCAGCAGCTCGCGACTAGCGGGGATAAGCACAGATACGCAGTATTTT; CDR3aa: CASSSRLAGISTDTQYF; d_gene: TRBD2; j_gene: TRBJ2-3; v_gene: TRBV14; abundance: once
CDR3nt: TGTGCCAGCAGCTCCGACGGGGATGGCTACACCTTC; CDR3aa: CASSSDGDGYTF; d_gene: -; j_gene: TRBJ1-2; v_gene: TRBV7-3; abundance: -
CDR3nt: TGTGCCTGCCCGGGACAGAGGGTATACGAGCAGTACTTC; CDR3aa: CACPGQRVYEQYF; d_gene: TRBD1; j_gene: TRBJ2-7; v_gene: TRBV30; abundance: -
CDR3nt: TGTGCCAGCAGTTTCCTTCTAGCGGGAGGGCCCCACGAGCAGTACTTC; CDR3aa: CASSFLLAGGPHEQYF; d_gene: TRBD2; j_gene: TRBJ2-7; v_gene: TRBV27; abundance: few
CDR3nt: TGTGCCAGTACCGAGGGTTTTACTGAAGCTTTCTTT; CDR3aa: CASTEGFTEAFF; d_gene: -; j_gene: TRBJ1-1; v_gene: TRBV19; abundance: few
CDR3nt: TGTGCCAGCAGCGTAGGAGAGGACACTGAAGCTTTCTTT; CDR3aa: CASSVGEDTEAFF; d_gene: -; j_gene: TRBJ1-1; v_gene: TRBV9; abundance: -
CDR3nt: TGCGCCAGCAGCCAAGAGGTCAACAGGGGGCACACTGAAGCTTTCTTT; CDR3aa: CASSQEVNRGHTEAFF; d_gene: TRBD1; j_gene: TRBJ1-1; v_gene: TRBV4-1; abundance: -
CDR3nt: TGCGCCAGCAGCACCGGGACCGGCACAGATACGCAGTATTTT; CDR3aa: CASSTGTGTDTQYF; d_gene: -; j_gene: TRBJ2-3; v_gene: TRBV5-1; abundance: -
CDR3nt: TGCGCCAGCAGCTTGGGTTGGACAGTCGGCGGGAGGTTTTCCGCCGGGGAGCTGTTTTTT; CDR3aa: CASSLGWTVGGRFSAGELFF; d_gene: TRBD2; j_gene: TRBJ2-2; v_gene: TRBV5-1; abundance: -
CDR3nt: TGTGCCAGCAGCGTAGGGCGGGATCTCACCGGGGAGCTGTTTTTT; CDR3aa: CASSVGRDLTGELFF; d_gene: -; j_gene: TRBJ2-2; v_gene: TRBV9; abundance: once